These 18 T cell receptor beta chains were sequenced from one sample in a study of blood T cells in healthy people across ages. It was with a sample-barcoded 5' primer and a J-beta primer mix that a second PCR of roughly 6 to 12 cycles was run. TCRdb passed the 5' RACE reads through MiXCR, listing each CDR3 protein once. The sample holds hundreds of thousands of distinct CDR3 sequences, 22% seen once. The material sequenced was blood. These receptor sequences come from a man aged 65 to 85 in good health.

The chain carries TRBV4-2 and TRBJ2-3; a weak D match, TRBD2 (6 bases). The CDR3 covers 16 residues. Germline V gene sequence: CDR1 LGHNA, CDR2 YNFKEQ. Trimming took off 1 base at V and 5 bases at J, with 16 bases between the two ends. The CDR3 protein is CASSQGLTGRGDTQYF. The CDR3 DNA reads TGTGCCAGCAGCCAAGGACTAACGGGGCGGGGAGATACGCAGTATTTT.

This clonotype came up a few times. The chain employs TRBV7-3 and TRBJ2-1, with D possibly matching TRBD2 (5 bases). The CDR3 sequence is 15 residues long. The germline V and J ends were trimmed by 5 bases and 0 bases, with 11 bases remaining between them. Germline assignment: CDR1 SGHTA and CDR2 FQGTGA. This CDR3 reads CASSPPGNSYNEQFF. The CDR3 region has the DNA TGTGCCAGCAGCCCCCCGGGGAACTCCTACAATGAGCAGTTCTTC.

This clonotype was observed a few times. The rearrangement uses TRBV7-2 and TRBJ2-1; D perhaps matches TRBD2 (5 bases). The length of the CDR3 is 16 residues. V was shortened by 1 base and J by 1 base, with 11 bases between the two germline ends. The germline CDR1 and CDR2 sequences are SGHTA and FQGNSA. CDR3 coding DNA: TGTGCCAGCAGCTTAGACCGGAGCGGATCCTACAATGAGCAGTTCTTC. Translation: CASSLDRSGSYNEQFF.

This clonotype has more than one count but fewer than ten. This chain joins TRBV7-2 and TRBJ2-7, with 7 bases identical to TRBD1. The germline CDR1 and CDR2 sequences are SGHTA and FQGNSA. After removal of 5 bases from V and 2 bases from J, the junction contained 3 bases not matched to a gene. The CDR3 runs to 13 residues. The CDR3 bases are TGTGCCAGCAGCAAGGACAGGACCTACGAGCAGTACTTC. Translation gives CASSKDRTYEQYF.

In nucleotides, the CDR3 is TGTGCCAGCAGCGTGGGGACAGGTAGGACTGAAGCTTTCTTT. Translating gives CASSVGTGRTEAFF. The chain has TRBV7-6 and TRBJ1-1; 8 positions agree with TRBD1. Germline V gene lookup returns CDR1 SGHVS and CDR2 FNYEAQ. With V trimmed by 5 bases and J by 5 bases, 7 bases remained unmatched. CDR3 length: 14 residues.

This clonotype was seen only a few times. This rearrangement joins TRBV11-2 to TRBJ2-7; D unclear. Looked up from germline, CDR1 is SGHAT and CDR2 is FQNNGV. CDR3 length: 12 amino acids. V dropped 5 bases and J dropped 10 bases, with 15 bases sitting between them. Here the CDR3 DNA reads TGTGCCAGCAGCCAGCTGAGTACCAATCAGTACTTC. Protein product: CASSQLSTNQYF.

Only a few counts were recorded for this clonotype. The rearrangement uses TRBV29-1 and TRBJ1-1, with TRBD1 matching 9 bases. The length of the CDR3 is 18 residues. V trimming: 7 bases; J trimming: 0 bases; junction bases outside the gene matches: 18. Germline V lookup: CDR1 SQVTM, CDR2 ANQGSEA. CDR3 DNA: TGCAGCGCAGCCCGGGACAGGGACGGGCCAAACATGAACACTGAAGCTTTCTTT. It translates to CSAARDRDGPNMNTEAFF.

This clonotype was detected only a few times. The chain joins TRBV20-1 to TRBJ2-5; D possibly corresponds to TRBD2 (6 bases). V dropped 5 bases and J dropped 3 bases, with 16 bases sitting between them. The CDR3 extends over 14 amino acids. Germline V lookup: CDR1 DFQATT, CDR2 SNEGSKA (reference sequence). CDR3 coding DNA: TGCAGTGCTCGCCGGAGGGTGTGGGAAGAGACCCAGTACTTC. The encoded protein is CSARRRVWEETQYF.

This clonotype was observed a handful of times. CDR3 bases: TGTGCCAGCAGCCCGGCCCTCCGACTCGACAGGGTAGATACGCAGTATTTT. This codes for CASSPALRLDRVDTQYF. V and J are TRBV4-2 and TRBJ2-3, with 7 nucleotides matching TRBD1. Trimming took 4 bases from V and 5 from J; bases not matched to a gene: 15. The CDR3 runs to 17 residues. CDR1 is LGHNA and CDR2 is YNFKEQ in the germline V gene.

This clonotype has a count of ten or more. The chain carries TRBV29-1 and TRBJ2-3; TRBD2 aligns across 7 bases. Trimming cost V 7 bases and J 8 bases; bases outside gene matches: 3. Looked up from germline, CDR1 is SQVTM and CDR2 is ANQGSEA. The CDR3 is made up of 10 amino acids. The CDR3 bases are TGCAGCGGGGAGGGGACTACGCAGTATTTT. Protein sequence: CSGEGTTQYF.

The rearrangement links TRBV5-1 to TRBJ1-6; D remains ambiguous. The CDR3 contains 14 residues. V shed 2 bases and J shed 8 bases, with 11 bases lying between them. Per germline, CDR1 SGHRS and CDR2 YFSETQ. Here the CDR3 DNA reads TGCGCCAGCAGCTTCGTGAGCACAGATTCACCCCTCCACTTT. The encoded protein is CASSFVSTDSPLHF.

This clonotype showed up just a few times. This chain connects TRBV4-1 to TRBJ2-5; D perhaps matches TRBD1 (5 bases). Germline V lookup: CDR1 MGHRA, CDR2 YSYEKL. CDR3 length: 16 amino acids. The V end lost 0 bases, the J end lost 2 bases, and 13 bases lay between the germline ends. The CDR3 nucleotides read TGCGCCAGCAGCCAAGATCCTAGACAGAAGCAAGAGACCCAGTACTTC. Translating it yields CASSQDPRQKQETQYF.

CDR3 in DNA: TGTGCCAGCAGCTCACAAAGCTCTAGCACAGATACGCAGTATTTT. Its protein product is CASSSQSSSTDTQYF. The gene calls are TRBV7-2 and TRBJ2-3; D remains ambiguous. The CDR3 extends over 15 amino acids. CDR1 and CDR2 (germline): SGHTA, FQGNSA. Trimming left V 4 bases short and J 0 bases short, with 11 bases between.

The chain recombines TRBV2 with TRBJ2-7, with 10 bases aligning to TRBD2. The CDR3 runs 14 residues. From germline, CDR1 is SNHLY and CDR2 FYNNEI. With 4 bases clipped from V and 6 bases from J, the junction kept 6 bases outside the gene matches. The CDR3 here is CASSGASGSIEQYV. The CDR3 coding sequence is TGTGCCAGCAGTGGGGCTAGCGGGAGTATCGAGCAGTACGTC.

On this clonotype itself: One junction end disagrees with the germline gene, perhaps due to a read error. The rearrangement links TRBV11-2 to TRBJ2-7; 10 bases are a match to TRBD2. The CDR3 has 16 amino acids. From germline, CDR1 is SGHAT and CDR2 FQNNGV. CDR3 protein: CASSPSLAGVGETQCF. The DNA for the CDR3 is TGTGCCAGCAGCCCCAGCCTAGCGGGAGTGGGAGAGACCCAGTGCTTC.

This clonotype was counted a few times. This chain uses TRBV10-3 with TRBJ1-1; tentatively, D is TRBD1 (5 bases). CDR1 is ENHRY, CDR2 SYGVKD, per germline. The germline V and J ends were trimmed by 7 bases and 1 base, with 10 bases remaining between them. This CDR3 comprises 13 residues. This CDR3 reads CAITTVTNTEAFF. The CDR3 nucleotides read TGTGCCATCACGACAGTCACGAACACTGAAGCTTTCTTT.

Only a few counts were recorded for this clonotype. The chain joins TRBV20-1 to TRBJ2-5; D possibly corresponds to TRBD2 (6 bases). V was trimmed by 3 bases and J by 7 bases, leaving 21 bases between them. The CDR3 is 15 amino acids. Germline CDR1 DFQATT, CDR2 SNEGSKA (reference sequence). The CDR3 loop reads CSASPLGGAVATQYF. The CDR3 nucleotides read TGCAGTGCTAGTCCCCTCGGAGGGGCGGTCGCGACCCAGTACTTC.

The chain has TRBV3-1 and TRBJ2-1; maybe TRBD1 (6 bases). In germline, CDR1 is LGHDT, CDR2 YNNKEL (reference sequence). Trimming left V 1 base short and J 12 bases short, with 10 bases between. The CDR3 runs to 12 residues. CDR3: CASSQAGRGQFF. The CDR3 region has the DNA TGTGCCAGCAGCCAAGCTGGCAGGGGGCAGTTCTTC.